This entry describes one TCR beta chain. The identical CDR3 is also encoded by other nucleotide sequences in the sample. This entry comes from a study of blood T cell repertoires in COVID-19. Assay used: immunoSEQ multiplex PCR; TCRdb lists only in-frame clones, some missing. The table shows approximately 77,000 clones, with approximately 80% occurring only once. CDR1 is MNHNS and CDR2 is SASEGT in the germline V gene. The CDR3 has 16 amino acids. J lost 5 bases, V lost 3 bases, and 8 bases had no gene match. The source of this sequence is an older woman with acute or convalescent COVID-19. The sequenced sample was peripheral blood. This chain joins TRBV6-1 and TRBJ2-3; TRBD2 matches 10 bases. The CDR3: CASSDPSGGRRDTQYF. The CDR3 DNA reads TGTGCCAGCAGTGACCCTAGCGGGGGCCGCCGAGATACGCAGTATTTT.